This T cell receptor (beta chain) came from a study of CD4 T cells in relation to SARS-CoV-2 and coronaviruses. Whole-study results and caveats: According to naive versus memory sequencing, detected responses are memory recall, not newly primed.

Produced via immunoSEQ multiplex PCR; TCRdb's table is partial and in-frame only. The sample carries about 36,000 clones, 77% recorded once. Notes on this clone: The antigen is unknown.

Germline-derived CDR1 and CDR2 are SQVTM and ANQGSEA. The CDR3 spans 12 residues. V lost 7 bases, J lost 3 bases, and 10 bases lay in between. The clonotype originates from an adult with COVID-19. This chain links TRBV29-1 with TRBJ1-3; possibly TRBD1 for D (6 bases). Sequencing was carried out using memory CD4+ T cells from PBMCs, cultured in vitro. The CDR3 nucleotides read TGCAGCGCCCAGACAGGTGGAAACACCATATATTTT. This sequence encodes CSAQTGGNTIYF.